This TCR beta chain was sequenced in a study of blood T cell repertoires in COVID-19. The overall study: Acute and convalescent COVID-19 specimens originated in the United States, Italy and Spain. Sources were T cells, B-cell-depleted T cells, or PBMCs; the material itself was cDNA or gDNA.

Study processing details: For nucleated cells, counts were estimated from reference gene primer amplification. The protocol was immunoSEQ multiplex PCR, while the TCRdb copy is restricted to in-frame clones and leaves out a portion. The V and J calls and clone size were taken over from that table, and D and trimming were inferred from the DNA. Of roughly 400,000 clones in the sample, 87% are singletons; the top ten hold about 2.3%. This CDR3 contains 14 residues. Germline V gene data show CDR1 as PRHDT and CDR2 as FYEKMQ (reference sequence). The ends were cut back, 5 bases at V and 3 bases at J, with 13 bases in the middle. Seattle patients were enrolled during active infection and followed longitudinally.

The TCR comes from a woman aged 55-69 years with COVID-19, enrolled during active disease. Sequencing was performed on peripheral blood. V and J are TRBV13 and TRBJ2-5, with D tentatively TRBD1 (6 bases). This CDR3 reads CASSPRQAEETQYF. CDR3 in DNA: TGTGCCAGCAGCCCAAGACAGGCGGAAGAGACCCAGTACTTC.